These 28 T cell receptor beta chains share one sample of origin, sequenced in a study of technical replicates of blood from a handful of donors. The table came from immunoSEQ multiplex PCR; TCRdb's copy has only in-frame clones and leaves some out. The sample records 13,000 to 15,000 clones, 80% being singletons. The sample consisted of PBMCs. The source of these receptors is a human donor in good health.

The CDR3 DNA reads TGTGCCAGTCGTACAGGGTCCGATGCGGGTCAGCCCCAGCATTTT. Translated: CASRTGSDAGQPQHF. The genes are TRBV6-1 and TRBJ1-5; possible D gene TRBD1, 6 bases. The V gene lost 9 bases and the J gene lost 6 bases, with 21 bases spanning the gap. This CDR3 spans 15 amino acids. Looked up from germline, CDR1 is MNHNS and CDR2 is SASEGT.

The gene calls are TRBV19 and TRBJ2-5, with a weak D call TRBD2 (6 bases). Trimming took 4 bases from V and 1 from J, leaving 10 bases between them. CDR1 LNHDA and CDR2 SQIVND come from the germline V gene (reference sequence). The CDR3 totals 14 residues. The CDR3 protein is CASSNKAGQETQYF. CDR3 nucleotides: TGTGCCAGTAGTAACAAAGCGGGCCAAGAGACCCAGTACTTC.

This chain uses TRBV13 with TRBJ2-3; D possibly corresponds to TRBD2 (6 bases). The germline V and J ends were trimmed by 0 bases and 2 bases, with 12 bases remaining between them. Germline CDR1 PRHDT, CDR2 FYEKMQ (reference sequence). The CDR3 has 16 residues. CDR3 coding DNA: TGTGCCAGCAGCTTAGGCGGGAGCACTCACACAGATACGCAGTATTTT. This translates into CASSLGGSTHTDTQYF.

The chain uses TRBV19 and TRBJ2-3, with TRBD2 identical over 7 bases. Germline V lookup: CDR1 LNHDA, CDR2 SQIVND (reference sequence). Trimming took 10 bases from V and 0 from J; bases not matched to a gene: 22. The CDR3 is 19 residues long. The CDR3 spells CATSKEYSGTRASTDTQYF. The CDR3 DNA follows: TGTGCCACCAGTAAGGAATACAGCGGGACGCGTGCTAGCACAGATACGCAGTATTTT.

The chain combines TRBV2 with TRBJ2-1; 10 positions match TRBD2. The germline gives CDR1 SNHLY, CDR2 FYNNEI. With V trimmed by 10 bases and J by 7 bases, 10 bases remained unmatched. CDR3 length: 14 residues. The CDR3 here is CATRSKREGNEQFF. The CDR3 coding sequence is TGTGCCACCAGGAGTAAGCGGGAGGGGAATGAGCAGTTCTTC. The whole variable domain, remainder taken from reference TRBV2 and TRBJ2-1, is EPEVTQTPSHQVTQMGQEVILRCVPISNHLYFYWYRQILGQKVEFLVSFYNNEISEKSEIFDDQFSVERPDGSNFTLKIRSTKLEDSAMYFCATRSKREGNEQFFGPGTRLTVL.

V usage is TRBV6-5 and J usage is TRBJ1-1; D ambiguous. The CDR3 has 14 residues. The germline gives CDR1 MNHEY, CDR2 SVGAGI. Trimming cost V 6 bases and J 8 bases, with 19 bases left between them. The CDR3 spells CASRTLEGWREAFF. In DNA, the CDR3 is TGTGCCAGCAGAACCCTGGAGGGCTGGCGGGAAGCTTTCTTT.

This chain joins TRBV6-7 and TRBJ1-5; D is undetermined. TRBV6-7 is designated an ORF whose function remains uncertain. This CDR3 spans 18 amino acids. V was clipped by 0 bases and J by 2 bases, with 17 bases between them. CDR3 in amino acids: CASSYSEAPRKRNQPQHF. The CDR3 DNA reads as TGTGCCAGCAGTTACTCGGAGGCCCCCAGGAAGCGCAATCAGCCCCAGCATTTT.

This chain connects TRBV30 to TRBJ2-4, with 7 nucleotides matching TRBD1. Germline assignment: CDR1 GTSNPN and CDR2 SVGIG (reference sequence). V lost 0 bases to trimming and J lost 1 base; unmatched junction nucleotides: 6. The CDR3 loop spans 16 amino acids. This CDR3 is CAWSVGGPYAKNIQYF. CDR3 bases: TGTGCCTGGAGTGTAGGGGGCCCCTATGCCAAAAACATTCAGTACTTC.

V gene TRBV30 combines with J gene TRBJ2-5; D gene unclear. V was clipped by 5 bases and J by 5 bases, with 12 bases between them. This CDR3 is built from 12 residues. The V gene's germline CDR1 is GTSNPN and CDR2 SVGIG (reference sequence). The CDR3 DNA is TGTGCCTGGGGGCCCCTCCGGGAGACCCAGTACTTC. It translates to CAWGPLRETQYF. Supplemented by reference TRBV30 and TRBJ2-5, the full variable domain reads SQTIHQWPATLVQPVGSPLSLECTVEGTSNPNLYWYRQAAGRGLQLLFYSVGIGQISSEVPQNLSASRPQDRQFILSSKKLLLSDSGFYLCAWGPLRETQYFGPGTRLLVL.

Worth noting for this clone: Other DNA sequences within the sample encode an identical CDR3. The genes are TRBV19 and TRBJ1-5, with D hard to call. Trimming took off 3 bases at V and 2 bases at J, with 8 bases between the two ends. Germline-derived CDR1 and CDR2 are LNHDA and SQIVND (reference sequence). This CDR3 is 14 amino acids long. CDR3: CASSIAGGNQPQHF. Here the CDR3 DNA reads TGTGCCAGTAGTATTGCAGGTGGCAATCAGCCCCAGCATTTT.

This clone is a singleton in its sample. The rearrangement links TRBV7-6 to TRBJ2-3; a weak D match, TRBD2 (6 bases). The CDR3 length is 16 residues. Trimming pared 5 bases from V and 0 bases from J, leaving 15 bases between. The germline V gene has CDR1 SGHVS and CDR2 FNYEAQ. CDR3 region: CASSLWAGSSTDTQYF. The CDR3 DNA reads TGTGCCAGCAGCCTATGGGCGGGAAGTAGCACAGATACGCAGTATTTT.

This sequence joins TRBV18 and TRBJ2-3; perhaps TRBD1 as D (6 bases). Trimming took 2 bases from V and 2 from J, leaving 11 bases between them. The CDR3 runs to 15 residues. Germline V gene lookup returns CDR1 KGHSH and CDR2 LQKENI. The CDR3 here is CASSPGLGATDTQYF. Written as DNA, the CDR3 is TGTGCCAGCTCACCAGGATTGGGGGCCACAGATACGCAGTATTTT.

This chain uses TRBV7-9 with TRBJ2-2; tentative D call: TRBD2 (5 bases). Germline V gene sequence: CDR1 SEHNR, CDR2 FQNEAQ (reference sequence). The CDR3 runs 16 residues. The ends were cut back, 1 base at V and 0 bases at J, with 9 bases in the middle. CDR3 DNA: TGTGCCAGCAGCTTAGGTGTCGGGGCGAACACCGGGGAGCTGTTTTTT. Protein: CASSLGVGANTGELFF.

The chain carries TRBV7-9 and TRBJ2-7; TRBD1 aligns across 8 bases. CDR1 and CDR2 (germline): SEHNR, FQNEAQ (reference sequence). The CDR3 spans 15 residues. The J segment lost 6 bases and the V segment lost 5 bases, leaving 12 bases of the junction unmatched. For the CDR3, the DNA is TGTGCCAGCAGCCCCAGTGGGCAGGGGGCAGGCGAGCAGTACTTC. Encoded protein: CASSPSGQGAGEQYF.

The V call is TRBV11-2, the J call TRBJ2-7; D might be TRBD2 (5 bases). CDR1 and CDR2 (germline): SGHAT, FQNNGV. V gave up 11 bases and J gave up 3 bases, with 14 bases separating them. CDR3 size: 12 residues. The CDR3 loop reads CAAEGTLYEQYF. CDR3 nucleotides: TGTGCCGCTGAGGGAACCCTCTACGAGCAGTACTTC.

A few counts support this clone. The rearrangement links TRBV19 to TRBJ2-2, with a weak D call TRBD1 (6 bases). The V gene's germline CDR1 is LNHDA and CDR2 SQIVND (reference sequence). The V end was cut by 3 bases, the J end by 6 bases, with 11 bases between. The CDR3 has 14 residues. The CDR3 sequence is CASSITTGSGELFF. The CDR3 DNA reads TGTGCCAGTAGTATCACTACAGGGTCCGGGGAGCTGTTTTTT.

For the CDR3, the DNA is TGTGCCAGCAGCTTGGAAGGGAGTTTTCAGCCCCAGCATTTT. Amino acids: CASSLEGSFQPQHF. This sequence joins TRBV5-4 and TRBJ1-5; D is uncertain. Per the germline V gene, CDR1 is SGHNT and CDR2 is YYREEE (reference sequence). The CDR3 runs 14 residues. The V end lost 0 bases, the J end lost 6 bases, and 10 bases lay between the germline ends.

J is TRBJ2-3 and V is TRBV7-9; D might be TRBD1 (5 bases). CDR3 length: 12 amino acids. Germline lookup yields CDR1 SEHNR and CDR2 FQNEAQ (reference sequence). Deletions cut 5 bases from V and 5 bases from J, with 8 bases between. The CDR3 DNA follows: TGTGCCAGCAGCCTGGGGCGAGATACGCAGTATTTT. Translating it yields CASSLGRDTQYF.

This clone turned up a few times. The chain uses TRBV30 and TRBJ1-3; TRBD1 aligns across 9 bases. Trimming at V came to 6 bases and at J to 4 bases, leaving 4 bases not matched to a gene. Germline V lookup: CDR1 GTSNPN, CDR2 SVGIG (reference sequence). The CDR3 covers 13 residues. The CDR3 sequence is CACRTGAGNTIYF. For the CDR3, the DNA is TGTGCCTGCCGGACAGGGGCCGGAAACACCATATATTTT.

V gene TRBV4-1 combines with J gene TRBJ2-7; perhaps TRBD1 as D (6 bases). Germline CDR1 MGHRA, CDR2 YSYEKL. The CDR3 has 18 residues. Trimming stripped 0 bases from V and 0 bases from J, with 18 bases between. Here the CDR3 DNA reads TGCGCCAGCAGCCAAGACCCCTCTAGGGGGAGAGCCTCCTACGAGCAGTACTTC. Its translation is CASSQDPSRGRASYEQYF.

This clone has a handful of counts. CDR3: CASSPKRGGEAFF. Written as DNA, the CDR3 is TGTGCCAGCAGCCCCAAAAGGGGAGGAGAAGCTTTCTTT. V is TRBV7-3 and J is TRBJ1-1; a possible D gene is TRBD1 (5 bases). The CDR3 sequence is 13 residues long. Germline V CDR1 and CDR2: SGHTA, FQGTGA. The V and J ends lost 5 bases and 8 bases respectively, with 15 bases between them.

V and J are TRBV19 and TRBJ2-7; D ambiguous. Trimming left V 1 base short and J 0 bases short, with 10 bases between. In germline, CDR1 is LNHDA, CDR2 SQIVND (reference sequence). The CDR3 has 15 residues. This CDR3 is CASSIGNSNSYEQYF. For the CDR3, the DNA is TGTGCCAGTAGTATAGGTAACAGCAACTCCTACGAGCAGTACTTC. Complete variable domain (other parts from reference TRBV19 and TRBJ2-7): DGGITQSPKYLFRKEGQNVTLSCEQNLNHDAMYWYRQDPGQGLRLIYYSQIVNDFQKGDIAEGYSVSREKKESFPLTVTSAQKNPTAFYLCASSIGNSNSYEQYFGPGTRLTVT.

The V and J genes are TRBV19 and TRBJ2-7; 7 bases agree with TRBD1. Germline V gives CDR1 LNHDA, CDR2 SQIVND (reference sequence). After removal of 5 bases from V and 0 bases from J, the junction contained 4 bases not matched to a gene. The CDR3 has 14 residues. CDR3 sequence (DNA): TGTGCCAGTAGTCGACAGGGCCTCTCCTACGAGCAGTACTTC. It codes for CASSRQGLSYEQYF.

Remarks on this clone: Since a much larger clone is just one base distant, this may be a read error. The genes are TRBV6-4 and TRBJ2-1, with TRBD2 identical over 7 bases. With V trimmed by 2 bases and J by 6 bases, 1 base remained unmatched. Germline values: CDR1 MRHNA, CDR2 SNTAGT. The CDR3 has 13 residues. This CDR3 reads CASSDGTTNEQFF. The CDR3 DNA reads as TGTGCCAGCAGTGACGGGACTACCAATGAGCAGTTCTTC.

The J gene is TRBJ1-1, the V gene TRBV5-1, with TRBD1 identical over 8 bases. Germline assignment: CDR1 SGHRS and CDR2 YFSETQ. This CDR3 is built from 16 residues. Trimming at V came to 0 bases and at J to 3 bases, leaving 7 bases not matched to a gene. CDR3 coding DNA: TGCGCCAGCAGCTTGGCCGGGACAGGTCTGTACACTGAAGCTTTCTTT. It encodes CASSLAGTGLYTEAFF. Looking up the rest from reference TRBV5-1 and TRBJ1-1 gives the full variable domain: KAGVTQTPRYLIKTRGQQVTLSCSPISGHRSVSWYQQTPGQGLQFLFEYFSETQRNKGNFPGRFSGRQFSNSRSEMNVSTLELGDSALYLCASSLAGTGLYTEAFFGQGTRLTVV.

This chain joins TRBV2 and TRBJ2-7; unclear D gene. Germline CDR1 SNHLY, CDR2 FYNNEI. The CDR3 is 14 residues long. V lost 2 bases to trimming and J lost 9 bases, with 17 bases between them. CDR3 sequence: CASSEIGSLDGQYF. The CDR3 DNA follows: TGTGCCAGCAGTGAAATTGGCTCGCTAGATGGGCAGTACTTC.

The chain employs TRBV28 and TRBJ2-7, with 7 bases that match TRBD1. CDR3 length: 15 residues. From germline, CDR1 is MDHEN and CDR2 SYDVKM. The V gene end was trimmed by 0 bases and the J gene end by 2 bases; junction bases not matched to a gene: 4. CDR3 residues: CASSLWTGSPYEQYF. DNA for the CDR3: TGTGCCAGCAGTTTATGGACAGGGTCACCCTACGAGCAGTACTTC.

The chain combines TRBV5-1 with TRBJ2-7; tentative D call: TRBD1 (6 bases). From germline, CDR1 is SGHRS and CDR2 YFSETQ. Between the trimmed V and J ends, which lost 1 base and 3 bases, there was a span of 11 bases. This CDR3 has 14 amino acids. The CDR3 loop reads CASSLSGTNYEQYF. The CDR3 DNA follows: TGCGCCAGCAGCTTGTCCGGGACAAACTACGAGCAGTACTTC.